Listed here are 22 T cell receptor beta chains from one sample, sequenced in a study of blood T cell repertoires in COVID-19. Some clones are missing from TCRdb's copy, which holds only in-frame ones; the method was immunoSEQ multiplex PCR. Altogether about 180,000 clones are present, 82% being singletons, with the ten largest covering about 8.4%. What was sequenced was peripheral blood. The origin of the receptors is a woman in her 70s with acute or convalescent COVID-19.

The chain employs TRBV30 and TRBJ1-2; 7 bases are a match to TRBD1. V shed 2 bases and J 4 bases; nucleotides not matched to a gene: 13. CDR1 and CDR2 from the germline V gene are GTSNPN and SVGIG (reference sequence). This CDR3 is built from 16 residues. CDR3 protein: CAWSSTGRVIGYGYTF. The CDR3 nucleotides read TGTGCCTGGAGTTCGACAGGGAGAGTAATAGGCTATGGCTACACCTTC.

V is TRBV29-1 and J is TRBJ2-1, with unresolved D. Germline V lookup: CDR1 SQVTM, CDR2 ANQGSEA. Deletions cut 5 bases from V and 0 bases from J, with 11 bases between. The CDR3 is 14 residues long. The CDR3 DNA is TGCAGCGTTTTTCCCCCAGACTCCTACAATGAGCAGTTCTTC. This gives the protein CSVFPPDSYNEQFF.

The rearrangement joins TRBV29-1 to TRBJ1-4, with D possibly matching TRBD1 (6 bases). The CDR3 is 13 residues long. CDR1 is SQVTM and CDR2 is ANQGSEA in the germline V gene. V dropped 4 bases and J dropped 3 bases, with 9 bases sitting between them. DNA for the CDR3: TGCAGCGTTGCGGCAGGGGCTAATGAAAAACTGTTTTTT. This translates into CSVAAGANEKLFF.

The chain recombines TRBV27 with TRBJ1-2; weak D call: TRBD1 (5 bases). The germline V gene has CDR1 MNHEY and CDR2 SMNVEV (reference sequence). The V end lost 3 bases, the J end lost 8 bases, and 13 bases lay between the germline ends. This CDR3 is built from 13 residues. CDR3 sequence: CASSFPGLVGYTF. DNA for the CDR3: TGTGCCAGCAGTTTCCCAGGGTTGGTCGGCTACACCTTC.

The chain employs TRBV11-2 and TRBJ2-7; D is perhaps TRBD2 (7 bases). The CDR3 is made up of 17 amino acids. Trimming pared 3 bases from V and 0 bases from J, leaving 18 bases between. Germline-derived CDR1 and CDR2 are SGHAT and FQNNGV. Here the CDR3 DNA reads TGTGCCAGCAGCTTCCCCGGAGGGGGGGGGAGCTCCTACGAGCAGTACTTC. It yields the protein CASSFPGGGGSSYEQYF.

This rearrangement joins TRBV19 to TRBJ1-1; 8 nucleotides align to TRBD1. Per germline, CDR1 LNHDA and CDR2 SQIVND (reference sequence). The ends lost 4 bases at V and 5 bases at J; junction bases unmatched: 6. This CDR3 is built from 14 residues. CDR3 residues: CASSSRDRRTEAFF. The DNA of the CDR3 is TGTGCCAGTAGTAGCCGGGACAGGAGGACTGAAGCTTTCTTT.

The chain combines TRBV30 with TRBJ2-3, with D possibly being TRBD2 (5 bases). This CDR3 comprises 11 residues. The V end lost 6 bases, the J end lost 3 bases, and 7 bases lay between the germline ends. Germline V lookup: CDR1 GTSNPN, CDR2 SVGIG (reference sequence). The CDR3 reads CACGMTDTQYF. The CDR3 bases are TGTGCCTGCGGGATGACAGATACGCAGTATTTT.

In DNA form, the CDR3 reads TGTGCCAGCAGTTCAGGGGGTATCGGTTCACCCCTCCACTTT. Encoded protein: CASSSGGIGSPLHF. The chain joins TRBV28 to TRBJ1-6; 7 bases agree with TRBD1. Losses at the gene ends were 4 bases for V and 9 bases for J; bases not matched to a gene: 6. Germline V gene data show CDR1 as MDHEN and CDR2 as SYDVKM. The CDR3 totals 14 residues.

The genes are TRBV14 and TRBJ1-1; D unresolved. V was pared by 1 base and J by 11 bases, with 14 bases between. Germline CDR1 reads SGHDN; CDR2 reads FVKESK. The CDR3 extends over 13 amino acids. In nucleotides, the CDR3 is TGTGCCAGCAGCCAAGCTCGCGGGGTGGGGGCTTTCTTT. Residues: CASSQARGVGAFF.

V and J are TRBV16 and TRBJ1-3, with unresolved D. The CDR3 is 18 amino acids. The ends were cut back, 4 bases at V and 0 bases at J, with 19 bases in the middle. Germline values: CDR1 KGHSY, CDR2 FQNENV. In DNA, the CDR3 is TGTGCCAGCAGCCCCCTCACGTCGGGTCCTCTCTCTGGAAACACCATATATTTT. This codes for CASSPLTSGPLSGNTIYF. Full variable domain (outside the CDR3, taken from reference TRBV16 and TRBJ1-3): GEEVAQTPKHLVRGEGQKAKLYCAPIKGHSYVFWYQQVLKNEFKFLISFQNENVFDETGMPKERFSAKCLPNSPCSLEIQATKLEDSAVYFCASSPLTSGPLSGNTIYFGEGSWLTVV.

This clone appeared once. The chain joins TRBV5-4 to TRBJ2-3, with a weak D call TRBD2 (6 bases). CDR3 length equals 14 residues. The V gene lost 6 bases and the J gene lost 4 bases, with 15 bases spanning the gap. Looked up from germline, CDR1 is SGHNT and CDR2 is YYREEE (reference sequence). CDR3 nucleotides: TGTGCCAGCACCCGGGGACTCCTCCCAGATACGCAGTATTTT. This encodes CASTRGLLPDTQYF. Filled out from reference TRBV5-4 and TRBJ2-3, the complete variable domain reads ETGVTQSPTHLIKTRGQQVTLRCSSQSGHNTVSWYQQALGQGPQFIFQYYREEENGRGNFPPRFSGLQFPNYSSELNVNALELDDSALYLCASTRGLLPDTQYFGPGTRLTVL.

CDR3 nucleotides: TGTGCCAGCAGCGGGAGCTCCTACAATGAGCAGTTCTTC. It is translated as CASSGSSYNEQFF. V gene TRBV6-5 combines with J gene TRBJ2-1; D possibly corresponds to TRBD2 (6 bases). The V and J ends lost 6 bases and 0 bases respectively, with 6 bases between them. This CDR3 has 13 residues. The germline V gene has CDR1 MNHEY and CDR2 SVGAGI.

The CDR3 nucleotides are TGTGCCAGCAGCAAATCGGACAGGTTTACCGGGGAGCTGTTTTTT. The encoded protein is CASSKSDRFTGELFF. This chain uses TRBV12-1 with TRBJ2-2; the table calls TRBD1, which could not be checked here. TRBV12-1 is given as a pseudogene. The CDR3 covers 15 residues.

The J gene is TRBJ1-4, the V gene TRBV19, with TRBD1 as a possible D gene (5 bases). Germline CDR1 and CDR2: LNHDA and SQIVND (reference sequence). Trimming removed 1 base from V and 7 bases from J, with 13 bases in between. The CDR3 is made up of 15 amino acids. DNA of the CDR3: TGTGCCAGTAGTATAGGAGGAGGGGTCGGTGAAAAACTGTTTTTT. Translation gives CASSIGGGVGEKLFF.

In nucleotides, the CDR3 is TGTGCCAGCAGCCTACCGACAGGAGGATATGGCTACACCTTC. Its translation is CASSLPTGGYGYTF. This chain connects TRBV6-5 to TRBJ1-2; D perhaps matches TRBD1 (6 bases). Germline V gene lookup returns CDR1 MNHEY and CDR2 SVGAGI. Between the trimmed V and J ends, which lost 6 bases and 5 bases, there was a span of 16 bases. The CDR3 runs to 14 residues.

The V call is TRBV6-1, the J call TRBJ2-1, with 8 bases that match TRBD1. CDR3 length: 16 amino acids. The germline CDR1 and CDR2 sequences are MNHNS and SASEGT. The J segment lost 3 bases and the V segment lost 2 bases, leaving 6 bases of the junction unmatched. This chain's CDR3 is CASSERDRLFYNEQFF. CDR3 coding DNA: TGTGCCAGCAGTGAACGGGACAGGCTTTTCTACAATGAGCAGTTCTTC.

The chain carries TRBV6-2 or TRBV6-3 and TRBJ2-3, with 13 positions matching TRBD2. Per the germline V gene, CDR1 is MNHEY and CDR2 is SVGEGT. CDR3 length: 15 residues. V dropped 6 bases and J dropped 9; count of bases not matched to a gene: 9. The DNA for the CDR3 is TGTGCCAGCAGCCCCGGGACTAGCGGGACAGGGACGCAGTATTTT. Protein sequence: CASSPGTSGTGTQYF.

This clone was seen a few times. The chain links TRBV5-6 to TRBJ1-6; D perhaps matches TRBD1 (6 bases). Germline CDR1 SGHDT, CDR2 YYEEEE. Deletions cut 1 base from V and 8 bases from J, with 10 bases between. The CDR3 length is 14 residues. In nucleotides, the CDR3 is TGTGCCAGCAGCTTGCGGGGGGCGCATTCACCCCTCCACTTT. Its translation is CASSLRGAHSPLHF.

V is TRBV29-1 and J is TRBJ1-2; perhaps TRBD1 as D (6 bases). This CDR3 has 14 amino acids. Trimming removed 0 bases from V and 7 bases from J, with 15 bases in between. The germline gives CDR1 SQVTM, CDR2 ANQGSEA. DNA of the CDR3: TGCAGCGTTGAAGAAGGTATGGGGGCTGGTGGCTACACCTTC. Its protein is CSVEEGMGAGGYTF.

Comment on this clone: One end of the junction fails to match germline, which may point to a read error. The chain recombines TRBV7-2 with TRBJ1-2; possible D gene TRBD1, 5 bases. Looked up from germline, CDR1 is SGHTA and CDR2 is FQGNSA. The length of the CDR3 is 17 residues. The CDR3: CASSLMVAGLGNSGYTF. The CDR3 region has the DNA TGTGCCAGCAGCTTAATGGTGGCAGGGCTTGGAAACTCTGGCTACACCTTC.

This sequence joins TRBV5-1 and TRBJ1-5, with D hard to call. In germline, CDR1 is SGHRS, CDR2 YFSETQ. This CDR3 has 15 amino acids. Trimming took off 0 bases at V and 0 bases at J, with 7 bases between the two ends. CDR3 sequence (DNA): TGCGCCAGCAGCTTGGCAGGCAATAGCAATCAGCCCCAGCATTTT. It yields the protein CASSLAGNSNQPQHF.

The CDR3 DNA reads TGCAGCGTTGAAGACCGGGAGATCCGGGAGACCCAGTACTTC. The encoded protein is CSVEDREIRETQYF. The J gene is TRBJ2-5, the V gene TRBV29-1, with D possibly TRBD2 on 6 matching bases. The CDR3 runs 14 residues. CDR1 is SQVTM, CDR2 ANQGSEA, per germline. Trimming left V 0 bases short and J 5 bases short, with 13 bases between.